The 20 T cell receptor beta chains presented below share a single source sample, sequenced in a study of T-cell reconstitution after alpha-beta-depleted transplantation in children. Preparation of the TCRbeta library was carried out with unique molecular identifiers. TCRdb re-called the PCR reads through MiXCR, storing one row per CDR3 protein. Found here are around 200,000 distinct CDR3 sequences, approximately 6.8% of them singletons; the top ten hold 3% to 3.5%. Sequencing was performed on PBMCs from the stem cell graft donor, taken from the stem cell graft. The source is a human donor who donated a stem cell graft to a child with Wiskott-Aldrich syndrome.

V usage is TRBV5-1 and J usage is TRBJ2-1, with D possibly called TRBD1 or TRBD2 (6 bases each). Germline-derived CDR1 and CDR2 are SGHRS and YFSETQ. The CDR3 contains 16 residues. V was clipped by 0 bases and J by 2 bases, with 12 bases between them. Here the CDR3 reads CASSLGGADTYNEQFF. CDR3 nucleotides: TGCGCCAGCAGCTTGGGGGGGGCAGATACCTACAATGAGCAGTTCTTC. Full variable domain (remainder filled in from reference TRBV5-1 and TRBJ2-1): KAGVTQTPRYLIKTRGQQVTLSCSPISGHRSVSWYQQTPGQGLQFLFEYFSETQRNKGNFPGRFSGRQFSNSRSEMNVSTLELGDSALYLCASSLGGADTYNEQFFGPGTRLTVL.

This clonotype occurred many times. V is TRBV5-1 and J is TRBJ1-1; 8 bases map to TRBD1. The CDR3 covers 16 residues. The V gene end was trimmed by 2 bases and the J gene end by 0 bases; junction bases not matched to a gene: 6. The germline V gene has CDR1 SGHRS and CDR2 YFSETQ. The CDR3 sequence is CASSFGQGSMNTEAFF. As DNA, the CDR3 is TGCGCCAGCAGCTTTGGACAGGGATCCATGAACACTGAAGCTTTCTTT. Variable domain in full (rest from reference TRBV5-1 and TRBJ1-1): KAGVTQTPRYLIKTRGQQVTLSCSPISGHRSVSWYQQTPGQGLQFLFEYFSETQRNKGNFPGRFSGRQFSNSRSEMNVSTLELGDSALYLCASSFGQGSMNTEAFFGQGTRLTVV.

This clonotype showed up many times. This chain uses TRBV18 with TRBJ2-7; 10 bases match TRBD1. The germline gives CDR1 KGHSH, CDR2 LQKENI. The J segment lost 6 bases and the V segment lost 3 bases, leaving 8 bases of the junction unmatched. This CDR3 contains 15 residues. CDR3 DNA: TGTGCCAGCTCACCCTCCGGGACAGGGGTGTCCGAGCAGTACTTC. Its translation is CASSPSGTGVSEQYF.

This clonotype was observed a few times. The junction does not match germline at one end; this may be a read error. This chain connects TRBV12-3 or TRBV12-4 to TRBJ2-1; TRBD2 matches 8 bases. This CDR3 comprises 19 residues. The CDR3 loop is CASSLPVRSGGGNYNDQFF. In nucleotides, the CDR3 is TGTGCCAGCAGTTTACCGGTTCGTTCTGGCGGGGGGAATTACAATGATCAGTTCTTC.

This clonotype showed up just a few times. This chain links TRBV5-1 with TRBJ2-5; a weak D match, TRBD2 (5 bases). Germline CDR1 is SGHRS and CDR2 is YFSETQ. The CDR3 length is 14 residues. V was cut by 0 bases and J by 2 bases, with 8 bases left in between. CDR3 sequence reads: CASSLVARQETQYF. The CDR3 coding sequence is TGCGCCAGCAGCTTGGTAGCGAGGCAAGAGACCCAGTACTTC.

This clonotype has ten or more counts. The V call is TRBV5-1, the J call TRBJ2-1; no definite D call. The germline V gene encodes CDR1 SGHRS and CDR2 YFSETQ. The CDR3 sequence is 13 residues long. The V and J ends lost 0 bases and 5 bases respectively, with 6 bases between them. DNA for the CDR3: TGCGCCAGCAGCTTGGGCCGGAACAATGAGCAGTTCTTC. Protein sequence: CASSLGRNNEQFF. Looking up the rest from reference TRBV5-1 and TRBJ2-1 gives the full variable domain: KAGVTQTPRYLIKTRGQQVTLSCSPISGHRSVSWYQQTPGQGLQFLFEYFSETQRNKGNFPGRFSGRQFSNSRSEMNVSTLELGDSALYLCASSLGRNNEQFFGPGTRLTVL.

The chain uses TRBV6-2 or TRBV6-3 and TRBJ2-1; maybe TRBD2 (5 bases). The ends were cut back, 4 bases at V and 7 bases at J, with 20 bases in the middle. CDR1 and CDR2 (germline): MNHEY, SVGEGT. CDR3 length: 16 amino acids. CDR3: CASSSLREVRPNEQFF. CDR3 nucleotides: TGTGCCAGCAGTTCGTTGAGGGAAGTTAGGCCGAATGAGCAGTTCTTC.

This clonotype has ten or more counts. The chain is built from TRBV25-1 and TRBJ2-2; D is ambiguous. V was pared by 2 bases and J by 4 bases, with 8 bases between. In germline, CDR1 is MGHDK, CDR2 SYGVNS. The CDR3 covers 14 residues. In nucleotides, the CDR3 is TGTGCCAGCAGTGAAGAAAAGGTCACCGGGGAGCTGTTTTTT. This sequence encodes CASSEEKVTGELFF.

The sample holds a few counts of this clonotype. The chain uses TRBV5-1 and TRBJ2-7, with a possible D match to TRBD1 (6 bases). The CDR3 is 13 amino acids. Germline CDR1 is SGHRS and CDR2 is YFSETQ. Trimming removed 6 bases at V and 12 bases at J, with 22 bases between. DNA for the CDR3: TGCGCCAGCACCCTGGTGGGGGCGCGCATAATGTACTTC. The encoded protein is CASTLVGARIMYF.

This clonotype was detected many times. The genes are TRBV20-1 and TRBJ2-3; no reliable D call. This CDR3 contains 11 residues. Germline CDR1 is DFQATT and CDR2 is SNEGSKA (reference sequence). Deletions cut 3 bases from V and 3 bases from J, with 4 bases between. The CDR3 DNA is TGCAGTGCTAGGGTAACAGATACGCAGTATTTT. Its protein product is CSARVTDTQYF.

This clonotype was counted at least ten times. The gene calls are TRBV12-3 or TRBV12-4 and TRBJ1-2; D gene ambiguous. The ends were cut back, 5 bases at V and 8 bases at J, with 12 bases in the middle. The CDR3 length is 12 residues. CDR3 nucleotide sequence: TGTGCCAGCAGTCCCAGGAGCTCGGGCTACACCTTC. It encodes CASSPRSSGYTF.

The CDR3 reads CAGRTEYEQYF. The CDR3, as DNA: TGTGCCGGAAGGACCGAGTACGAGCAGTACTTC. The V gene is TRBV30, the J gene TRBJ2-7; D remains unclear. V gave up 8 bases and J gave up 4 bases, with 12 bases separating them. CDR1 and CDR2 from the germline V gene are GTSNPN and SVGIG (reference sequence). The CDR3 sequence is 11 residues long.

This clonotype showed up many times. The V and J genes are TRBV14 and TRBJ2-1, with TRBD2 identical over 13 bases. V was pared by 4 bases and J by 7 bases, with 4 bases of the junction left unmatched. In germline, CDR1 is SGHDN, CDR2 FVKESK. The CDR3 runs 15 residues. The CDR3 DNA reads TGTGCCAGCAGCCCACTAGCGGGGGGGCCGAATGAGCAGTTCTTC. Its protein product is CASSPLAGGPNEQFF.

DNA for the CDR3: TGTGCCATCAGTGAGTCTCTGGGGGAAGGTGAGCAGTTCTTC. Protein sequence: CAISESLGEGEQFF. The rearrangement uses TRBV10-3 and TRBJ2-1, with D tentatively TRBD1 or TRBD2 (5 bases each). The ends were cut back, 0 bases at V and 9 bases at J, with 12 bases in the middle. The CDR3 extends over 14 amino acids. The germline gives CDR1 ENHRY, CDR2 SYGVKD.

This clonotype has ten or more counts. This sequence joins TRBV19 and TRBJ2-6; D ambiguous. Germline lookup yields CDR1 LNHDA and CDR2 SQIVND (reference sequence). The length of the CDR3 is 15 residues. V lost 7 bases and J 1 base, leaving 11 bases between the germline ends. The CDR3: CASTQQWSGANVLTF. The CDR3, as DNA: TGTGCCAGTACACAGCAGTGGTCTGGGGCCAACGTCCTGACTTTC.

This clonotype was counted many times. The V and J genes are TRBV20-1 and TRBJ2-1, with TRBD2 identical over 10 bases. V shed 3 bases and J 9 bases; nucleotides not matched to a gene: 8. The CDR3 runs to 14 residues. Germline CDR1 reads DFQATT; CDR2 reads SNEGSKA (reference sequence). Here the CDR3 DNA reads TGCAGTGCTAGGGGGCTAGCGGGAGACGGTGAGCAGTTCTTC. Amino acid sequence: CSARGLAGDGEQFF.

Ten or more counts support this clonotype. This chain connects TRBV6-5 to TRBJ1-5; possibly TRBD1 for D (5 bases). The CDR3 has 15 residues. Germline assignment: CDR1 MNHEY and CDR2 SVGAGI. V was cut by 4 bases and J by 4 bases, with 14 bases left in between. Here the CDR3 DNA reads TGTGCCAGCAGTTTAATGGGGGAAGGGAATCAGCCCCAGCATTTT. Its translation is CASSLMGEGNQPQHF.

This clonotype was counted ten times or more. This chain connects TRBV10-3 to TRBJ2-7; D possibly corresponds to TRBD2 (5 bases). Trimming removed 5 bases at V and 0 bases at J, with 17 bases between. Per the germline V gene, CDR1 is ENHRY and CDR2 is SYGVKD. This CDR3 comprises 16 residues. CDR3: CAISRVTGVSSYEQYF. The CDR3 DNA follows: TGTGCCATCAGTCGGGTTACCGGGGTGAGCTCCTACGAGCAGTACTTC.

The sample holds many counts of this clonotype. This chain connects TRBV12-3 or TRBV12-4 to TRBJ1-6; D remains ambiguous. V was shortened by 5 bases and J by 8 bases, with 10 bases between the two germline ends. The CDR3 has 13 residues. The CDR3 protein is CASSPVDHSPLHF. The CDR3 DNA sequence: TGTGCCAGCAGTCCGGTGGACCATTCACCCCTCCACTTT.

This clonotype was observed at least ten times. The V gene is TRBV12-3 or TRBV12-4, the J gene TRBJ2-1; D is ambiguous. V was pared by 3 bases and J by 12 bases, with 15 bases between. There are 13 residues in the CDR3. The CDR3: CASSLNQAGGQFF. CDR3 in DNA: TGTGCCAGCAGTTTGAATCAGGCCGGTGGGCAGTTCTTC.